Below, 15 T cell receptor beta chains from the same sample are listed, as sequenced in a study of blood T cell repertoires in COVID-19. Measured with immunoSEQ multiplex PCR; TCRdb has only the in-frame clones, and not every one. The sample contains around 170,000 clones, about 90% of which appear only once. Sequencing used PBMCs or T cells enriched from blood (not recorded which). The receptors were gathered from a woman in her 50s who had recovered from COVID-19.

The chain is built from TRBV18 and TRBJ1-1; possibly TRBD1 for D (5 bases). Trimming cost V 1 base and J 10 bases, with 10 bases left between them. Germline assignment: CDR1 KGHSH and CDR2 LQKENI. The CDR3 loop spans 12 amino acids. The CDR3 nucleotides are TGTGCCAGCTCACCACGGGGGGAGAGAGCTTTCTTT. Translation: CASSPRGERAFF.

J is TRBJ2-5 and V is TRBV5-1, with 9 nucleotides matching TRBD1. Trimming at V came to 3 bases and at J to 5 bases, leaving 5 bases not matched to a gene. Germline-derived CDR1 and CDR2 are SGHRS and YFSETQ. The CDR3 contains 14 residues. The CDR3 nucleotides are TGCGCCAGCAGCTCCAATACAGGGGGCGAGACCCAGTACTTC. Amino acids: CASSSNTGGETQYF.

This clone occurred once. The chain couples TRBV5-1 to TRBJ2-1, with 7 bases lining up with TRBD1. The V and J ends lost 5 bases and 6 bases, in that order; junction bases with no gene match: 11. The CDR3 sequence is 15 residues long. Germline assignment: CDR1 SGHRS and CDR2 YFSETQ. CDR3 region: CASSLSGQSFNEQFF. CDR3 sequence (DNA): TGCGCCAGCAGTTTATCGGGACAGAGTTTCAATGAGCAGTTCTTC.

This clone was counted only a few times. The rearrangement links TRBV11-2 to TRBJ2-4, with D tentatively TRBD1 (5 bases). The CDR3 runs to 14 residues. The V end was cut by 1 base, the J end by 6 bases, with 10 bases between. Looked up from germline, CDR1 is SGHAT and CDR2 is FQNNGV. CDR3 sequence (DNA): TGTGCCAGCAGCTTAGTGGTGGGGCTAAACATTCAGTACTTC. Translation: CASSLVVGLNIQYF.

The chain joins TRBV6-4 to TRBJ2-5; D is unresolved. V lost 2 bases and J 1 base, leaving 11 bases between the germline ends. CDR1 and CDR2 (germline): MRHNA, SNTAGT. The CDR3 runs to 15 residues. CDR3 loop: CASSDRSRRQETQYF. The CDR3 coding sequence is TGTGCCAGCAGTGACCGGTCGAGGCGCCAAGAGACCCAGTACTTC.

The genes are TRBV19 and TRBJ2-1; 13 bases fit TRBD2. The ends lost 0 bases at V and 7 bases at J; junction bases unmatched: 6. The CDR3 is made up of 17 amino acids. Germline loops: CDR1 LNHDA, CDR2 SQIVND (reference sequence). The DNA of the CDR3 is TGTGCCAGTAGTATAGAGGGACTAGCGGGAAGCAGAAATGAGCAGTTCTTC. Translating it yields CASSIEGLAGSRNEQFF. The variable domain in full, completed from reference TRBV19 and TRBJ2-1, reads DGGITQSPKYLFRKEGQNVTLSCEQNLNHDAMYWYRQDPGQGLRLIYYSQIVNDFQKGDIAEGYSVSREKKESFPLTVTSAQKNPTAFYLCASSIEGLAGSRNEQFFGPGTRLTVL.

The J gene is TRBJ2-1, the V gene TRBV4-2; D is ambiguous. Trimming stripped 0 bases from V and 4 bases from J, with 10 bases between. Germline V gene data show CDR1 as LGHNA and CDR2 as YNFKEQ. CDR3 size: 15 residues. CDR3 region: CASSQEASFYNEQFF. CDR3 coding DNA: TGTGCCAGCAGCCAAGAAGCGTCGTTTTACAATGAGCAGTTCTTC.

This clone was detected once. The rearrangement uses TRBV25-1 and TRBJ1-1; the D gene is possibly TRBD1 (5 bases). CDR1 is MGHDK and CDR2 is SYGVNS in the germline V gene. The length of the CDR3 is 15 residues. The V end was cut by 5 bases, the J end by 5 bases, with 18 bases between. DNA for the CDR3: TGTGCCAGCAGTCCACTCGGGACGGGAGAGACTGAAGCTTTCTTT. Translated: CASSPLGTGETEAFF. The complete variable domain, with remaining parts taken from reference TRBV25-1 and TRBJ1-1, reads EADIYQTPRYLVIGTGKKITLECSQTMGHDKMYWYQQDPGMELHLIHYSYGVNSTEKGDLSSESTVSRIRTEHFPLTLESARPSHTSQYLCASSPLGTGETEAFFGQGTRLTVV.

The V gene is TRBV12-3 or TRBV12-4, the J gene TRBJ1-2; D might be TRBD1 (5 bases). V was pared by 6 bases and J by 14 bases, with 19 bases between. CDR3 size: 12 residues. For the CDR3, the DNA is TGTGCCAGCAGCATTAGTGACCGGGGGGGGACCTTC. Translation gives CASSISDRGGTF.

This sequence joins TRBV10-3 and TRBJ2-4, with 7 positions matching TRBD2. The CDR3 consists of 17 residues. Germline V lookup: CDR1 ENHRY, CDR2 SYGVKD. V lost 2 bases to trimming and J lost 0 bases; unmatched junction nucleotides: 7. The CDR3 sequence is CAISERGGDLAKNIQYF. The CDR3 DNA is TGTGCCATCAGTGAGAGGGGAGGGGACCTAGCCAAAAACATTCAGTACTTC.

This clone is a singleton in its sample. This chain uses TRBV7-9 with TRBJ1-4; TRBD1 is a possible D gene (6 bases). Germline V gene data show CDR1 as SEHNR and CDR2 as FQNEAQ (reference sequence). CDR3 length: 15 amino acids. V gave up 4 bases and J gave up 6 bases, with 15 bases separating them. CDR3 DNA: TGTGCCAGCAGCTCCGAGGGGGGGAATGATGAAAAACTGTTTTTT. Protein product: CASSSEGGNDEKLFF.

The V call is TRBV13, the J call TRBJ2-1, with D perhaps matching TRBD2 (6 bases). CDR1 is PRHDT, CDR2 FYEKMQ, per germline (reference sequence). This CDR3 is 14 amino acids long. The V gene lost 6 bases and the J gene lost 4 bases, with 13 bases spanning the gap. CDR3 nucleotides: TGTGCCAGCAGGAGAGCGGGCGGTTACAATGAGCAGTTCTTC. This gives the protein CASRRAGGYNEQFF.

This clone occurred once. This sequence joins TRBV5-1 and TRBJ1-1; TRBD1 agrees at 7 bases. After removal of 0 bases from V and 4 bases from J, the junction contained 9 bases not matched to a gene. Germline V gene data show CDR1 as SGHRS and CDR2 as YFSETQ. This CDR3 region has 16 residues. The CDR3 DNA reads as TGCGCCAGCAGCTTGGGTTCAACAGGGGCGATCACTGAAGCTTTCTTT. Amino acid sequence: CASSLGSTGAITEAFF. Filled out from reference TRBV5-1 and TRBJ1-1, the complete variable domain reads KAGVTQTPRYLIKTRGQQVTLSCSPISGHRSVSWYQQTPGQGLQFLFEYFSETQRNKGNFPGRFSGRQFSNSRSEMNVSTLELGDSALYLCASSLGSTGAITEAFFGQGTRLTVV.

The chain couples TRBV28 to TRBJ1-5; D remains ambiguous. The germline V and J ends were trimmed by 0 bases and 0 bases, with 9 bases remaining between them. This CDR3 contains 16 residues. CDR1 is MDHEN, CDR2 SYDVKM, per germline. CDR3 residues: CASSLWDYYSNQPQHF. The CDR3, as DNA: TGTGCCAGCAGTTTATGGGACTATTATAGCAATCAGCCCCAGCATTTT. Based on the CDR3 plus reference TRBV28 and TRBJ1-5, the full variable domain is DVKVTQSSRYLVKRTGEKVFLECVQDMDHENMFWYRQDPGLGLRLIYFSYDVKMKEKGDIPEGYSVSREKKERFSLILESASTNQTSMYLCASSLWDYYSNQPQHFGDGTRLSIL.

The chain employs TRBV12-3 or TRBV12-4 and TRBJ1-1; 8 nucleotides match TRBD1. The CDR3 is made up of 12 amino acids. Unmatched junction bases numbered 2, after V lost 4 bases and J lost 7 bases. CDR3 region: CASSSTGGEAFF. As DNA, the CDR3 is TGTGCCAGCAGTTCCACAGGGGGTGAAGCTTTCTTT.